The 14 T cell receptor beta chains in this list originate from one sample, sequenced in a study of cytomegalovirus exposure and HLA in healthy donors (dated by TCRdb to about 2017). Libraries came from the immunoSEQ multiplex PCR assay. TCRdb mirrors the immuneACCESS table, restricted to in-frame sequences. Some clones are absent from its copies; in checked studies, under half trace to an unresolved V gene, and the reason for the others is unknown. The sample yields 150,000 to 200,000 clones; approximately 89% were counted once. In total, the top ten clones hold 10% of the sample. Sequences were obtained from PBMCs. These receptors were collected from a woman in her late teens or twenties in good health and CMV-seropositive.

The V call is TRBV4-3, the J call TRBJ2-3, with 10 bases that match TRBD2. The V gene end was trimmed by 3 bases and the J gene end by 4 bases; junction bases not matched to a gene: 10. Germline V gene sequence: CDR1 LGHNA, CDR2 YSLEER. The CDR3 runs to 17 residues. The CDR3 region is CASSHLRGLAGADTQYF. CDR3 sequence (DNA): TGCGCCAGCAGCCACCTCAGGGGCCTAGCGGGGGCAGATACGCAGTATTTT.

This rearrangement joins TRBV6-1 to TRBJ1-1; possibly TRBD1 for D (6 bases). Germline CDR1 MNHNS, CDR2 SASEGT. Trimming removed 8 bases from V and 5 bases from J, with 15 bases in between. This CDR3 has 13 residues. The CDR3 DNA is TGTGCCAGCTTTCCAGGGGTGACAACTGAAGCTTTCTTT. Encoded protein: CASFPGVTTEAFF.

The V call is TRBV4-2, the J call TRBJ1-1; D might be TRBD1 (6 bases). The germline V and J ends were trimmed by 5 bases and 2 bases, with 9 bases remaining between them. Germline loops: CDR1 LGHNA, CDR2 YNFKEQ. The length of the CDR3 is 13 residues. In nucleotides, the CDR3 is TGTGCCAGCAGCGTAGGGGGTAACACTGAAGCTTTCTTT. Translating it yields CASSVGGNTEAFF.

The chain carries TRBV9 and TRBJ2-4, with TRBD1 matching over 9 bases. Germline CDR1 is SGDLS and CDR2 is YYNGEE. The V and J ends lost 0 bases and 8 bases, in that order; junction bases with no gene match: 9. The CDR3 sequence is 16 residues long. The CDR3 coding sequence is TGTGCCAGCAGCGTAGTGGAGGGGGGACAGGGTGACATTCAGTACTTC. Translating it yields CASSVVEGGQGDIQYF.

The chain is built from TRBV5-6 and TRBJ1-2; TRBD1 matches 8 bases. The CDR3 sequence is 14 residues long. Germline values: CDR1 SGHDT, CDR2 YYEEEE. The trim removed 4 bases at V and 8 bases at J, leaving 10 bases unmatched. CDR3: CASSPGTGLGGYTF. The CDR3 DNA reads as TGTGCCAGCAGCCCAGGGACAGGCCTCGGGGGCTACACCTTC.

CDR3 loop: CASSSGTEKQPQHF. The CDR3 bases are TGTGCCAGCAGCTCAGGGACAGAAAAACAGCCCCAGCATTTT. The chain uses TRBV5-6 and TRBJ1-5; 7 bases map to TRBD1. The junction had 7 bases not matched to a gene; V was cut back by 3 bases and J by 7 bases. CDR1 and CDR2 from the germline V gene are SGHDT and YYEEEE. The CDR3 length is 14 residues.

The V and J genes are TRBV25-1 and TRBJ2-7; TRBD2 matches 10 bases. The germline CDR1 and CDR2 sequences are MGHDK and SYGVNS. The CDR3 has 15 amino acids. Germline trimming cut 0 bases from V and 6 bases from J; bases unmatched to any gene: 5. CDR3 in amino acids: CASSEYISGRGEQYF. The CDR3 nucleotides are TGTGCCAGCAGTGAATATATAAGCGGGAGGGGCGAGCAGTACTTC.

The chain carries TRBV7-9 and TRBJ2-7; tentative D call: TRBD1 (7 bases). V was cut by 8 bases and J by 7 bases, with 18 bases left in between. The length of the CDR3 is 13 residues. Germline assignment: CDR1 SEHNR and CDR2 FQNEAQ (reference sequence). DNA for the CDR3: TGTGCCAGCTTGGGACAGCGTGCGGGAGAGCAGTACTTC. Its protein is CASLGQRAGEQYF.

V usage is TRBV5-6 and J usage is TRBJ2-2, with no clear D. CDR3 length equals 15 residues. CDR1 and CDR2 (germline): SGHDT, YYEEEE. The V gene lost 4 bases and the J gene lost 4 bases, with 14 bases spanning the gap. The CDR3 nucleotides read TGTGCCAGCAGCCCCCGATCTATTCGCACCGGGGAGCTGTTTTTT. Residues: CASSPRSIRTGELFF.

The chain couples TRBV6-6 to TRBJ1-1; 8 bases map to TRBD1. The length of the CDR3 is 15 residues. From germline, CDR1 is MNHNY and CDR2 SVGAGI (reference sequence). J gave up 0 bases and V 5 bases, and 5 bases lay outside the gene matches. The CDR3 DNA reads TGTGCCAGCAGTACGAAGGGACAGGTGAACACTGAAGCTTTCTTT. Translating it yields CASSTKGQVNTEAFF.

This clone has only a few counts. This chain uses TRBV27 with TRBJ1-2, with 9 bases lining up with TRBD1. Germline CDR1 MNHEY, CDR2 SMNVEV (reference sequence). Trimming took 4 bases from V and 0 from J; bases not matched to a gene: 9. The CDR3 has 17 residues. CDR3: CASSWMGQGLTNYGYTF. DNA for the CDR3: TGTGCCAGCAGTTGGATGGGACAGGGACTAACTAACTATGGCTACACCTTC.

This clone was recorded only once. This chain joins TRBV29-1 and TRBJ2-1; no firm D call. This CDR3 comprises 12 residues. Trimming cost V 7 bases and J 3 bases, with 10 bases left between them. The germline V gene has CDR1 SQVTM and CDR2 ANQGSEA. The CDR3 DNA follows: TGCAGCGCTATGTCCGGCTACAATGAGCAGTTCTTC. It codes for CSAMSGYNEQFF.

J is TRBJ1-5 and V is TRBV5-6, with 8 positions matching TRBD1. CDR3 length equals 13 residues. V lost 7 bases and J lost 7; bases outside the gene matches: 7. Germline V CDR1 and CDR2: SGHDT, YYEEEE. Here the CDR3 DNA reads TGTGCCAGCGGGACAGGTCCCGGGCAGCCCCAGCATTTT. Translated, it gives CASGTGPGQPQHF. The variable domain in full, with the rest retrieved from reference TRBV5-6 and TRBJ1-5, is DAGVTQSPTHLIKTRGQQVTLRCSPKSGHDTVSWYQQALGQGPQFIFQYYEEEERQRGNFPDRFSGHQFPNYSSELNVNALLLGDSALYLCASGTGPGQPQHFGDGTRLSIL.

CDR3 loop: CASSVTPGLATETQYF. CDR3 nucleotides: TGTGCCAGCAGCGTTACCCCGGGACTAGCGACAGAGACCCAGTACTTC. The chain carries TRBV9 and TRBJ2-5; 10 positions agree with TRBD2. V shed 2 bases and J 4 bases; nucleotides not matched to a gene: 8. The CDR3 sequence is 16 residues long. Germline CDR1 SGDLS, CDR2 YYNGEE.